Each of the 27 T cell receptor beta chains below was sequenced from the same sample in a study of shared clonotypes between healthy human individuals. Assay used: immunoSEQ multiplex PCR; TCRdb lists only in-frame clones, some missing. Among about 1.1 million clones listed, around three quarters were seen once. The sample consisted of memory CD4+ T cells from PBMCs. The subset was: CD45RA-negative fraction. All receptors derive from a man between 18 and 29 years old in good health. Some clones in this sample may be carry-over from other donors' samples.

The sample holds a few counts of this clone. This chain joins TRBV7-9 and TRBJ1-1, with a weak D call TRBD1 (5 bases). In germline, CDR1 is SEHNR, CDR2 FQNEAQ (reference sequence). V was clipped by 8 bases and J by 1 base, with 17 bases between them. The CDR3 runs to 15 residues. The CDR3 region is CASLWDANGNTEAFF. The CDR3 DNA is TGTGCCAGCCTTTGGGACGCCAACGGGAACACTGAAGCTTTCTTT.

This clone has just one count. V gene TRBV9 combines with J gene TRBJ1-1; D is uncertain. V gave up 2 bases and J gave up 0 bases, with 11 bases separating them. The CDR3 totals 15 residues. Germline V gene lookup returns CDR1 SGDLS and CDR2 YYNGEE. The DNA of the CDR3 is TGTGCCAGCAGCGTTCACTCAACTCTGAACACTGAAGCTTTCTTT. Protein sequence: CASSVHSTLNTEAFF. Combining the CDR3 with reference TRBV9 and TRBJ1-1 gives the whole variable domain DSGVTQTPKHLITATGQRVTLRCSPRSGDLSVYWYQQSLDQGLQFLIQYYNGEERAKGNILERFSAQQFPDLHSELNLSSLELGDSALYFCASSVHSTLNTEAFFGQGTRLTVV.

The CDR3 here is CATLSPNTGDGEFF. The CDR3 DNA reads TGTGCCACCCTCTCACCGAATACAGGGGACGGTGAGTTCTTC. The chain combines TRBV5-4 with TRBJ2-1; the match to TRBD1 covers 7 bases. CDR1 is SGHNT and CDR2 is YYREEE in the germline V gene (reference sequence). With V trimmed by 9 bases and J by 14 bases, 20 bases remained unmatched. CDR3 length equals 14 residues.

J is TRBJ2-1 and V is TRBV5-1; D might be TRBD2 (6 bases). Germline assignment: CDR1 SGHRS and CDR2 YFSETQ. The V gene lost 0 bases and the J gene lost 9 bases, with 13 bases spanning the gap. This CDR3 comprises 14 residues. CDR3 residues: CASSLASRGGEQFF. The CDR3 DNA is TGCGCCAGCAGCTTGGCAAGTAGGGGAGGTGAGCAGTTCTTC.

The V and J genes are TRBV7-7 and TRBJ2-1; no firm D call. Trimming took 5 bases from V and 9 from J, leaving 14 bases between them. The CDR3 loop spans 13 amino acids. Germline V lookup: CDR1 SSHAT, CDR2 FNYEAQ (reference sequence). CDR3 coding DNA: TGTGCCAGCAGCCCCGAACGGACCGGTGAGCAGTTCTTC. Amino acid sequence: CASSPERTGEQFF. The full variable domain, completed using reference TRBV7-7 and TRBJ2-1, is GAGVSQSPRYKVTKRGQDVTLRCDPISSHATLYWYQQALGQGPEFLTYFNYEAQPDKSGLPSDRFSAERPEGSISTLTIQRTEQRDSAMYRCASSPERTGEQFFGPGTRLTVL.

As DNA, the CDR3 is TGTGCCAGCGTTGTGGACAGGGAAGAGACCCAGTACTTC. It is translated as CASVVDREETQYF. This chain joins TRBV28 and TRBJ2-5; 8 bases line up with TRBD1. V was clipped by 8 bases and J by 3 bases; unmatched bases: 5. Germline V gene lookup returns CDR1 MDHEN and CDR2 SYDVKM. The CDR3 extends over 13 amino acids.

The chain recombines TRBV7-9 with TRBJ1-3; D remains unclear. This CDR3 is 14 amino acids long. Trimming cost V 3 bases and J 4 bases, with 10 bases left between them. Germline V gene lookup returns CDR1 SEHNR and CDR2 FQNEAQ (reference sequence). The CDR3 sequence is CASSLEARGNTIYF. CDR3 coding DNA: TGTGCCAGCAGCTTGGAAGCTCGGGGAAACACCATATATTTT. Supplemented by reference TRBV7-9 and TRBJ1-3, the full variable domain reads DTGVSQNPRHKITKRGQNVTFRCDPISEHNRLYWYRQTLGQGPEFLTYFQNEAQLEKSRLLSDRFSAERPKGSFSTLEIQRTEQGDSAMYLCASSLEARGNTIYFGEGSWLTVV.

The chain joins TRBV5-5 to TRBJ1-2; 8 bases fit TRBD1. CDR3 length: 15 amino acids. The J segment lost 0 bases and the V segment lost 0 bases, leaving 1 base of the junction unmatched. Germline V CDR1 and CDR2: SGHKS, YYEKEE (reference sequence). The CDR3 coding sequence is TGTGCCAGCAGCTTGGGACAGGGGACTAACTATGGCTACACCTTC. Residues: CASSLGQGTNYGYTF.

The CDR3 sequence: CSARVLSAFF. CDR3 DNA: TGCAGTGCTAGAGTATTATCTGCTTTCTTT. The chain employs TRBV20-1 and TRBJ1-1; D gene unclear. The length of the CDR3 is 10 residues. V lost 1 base and J 11 bases, leaving 8 bases between the germline ends. Germline CDR1 is DFQATT and CDR2 is SNEGSKA (reference sequence).

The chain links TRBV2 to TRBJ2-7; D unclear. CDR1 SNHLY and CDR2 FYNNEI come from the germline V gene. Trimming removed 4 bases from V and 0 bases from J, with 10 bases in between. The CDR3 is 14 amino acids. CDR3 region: CASSVASSSYEQYF. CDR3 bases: TGTGCCAGCAGTGTAGCCTCAAGCTCCTACGAGCAGTACTTC.

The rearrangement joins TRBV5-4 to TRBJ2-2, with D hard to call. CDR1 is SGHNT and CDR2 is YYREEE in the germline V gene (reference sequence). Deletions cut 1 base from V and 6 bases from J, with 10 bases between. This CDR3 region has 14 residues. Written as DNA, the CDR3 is TGTGCCAGCAGCTTGTGGGTAGGGTCCGGGGAGCTGTTTTTT. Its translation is CASSLWVGSGELFF.

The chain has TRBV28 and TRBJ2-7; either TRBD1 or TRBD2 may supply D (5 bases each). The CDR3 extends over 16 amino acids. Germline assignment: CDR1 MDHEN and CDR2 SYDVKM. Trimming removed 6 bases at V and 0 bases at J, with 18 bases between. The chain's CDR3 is CASRLVTGTVSYEQYF. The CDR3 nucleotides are TGTGCCAGCAGACTGGTTACCGGGACGGTCTCCTACGAGCAGTACTTC.

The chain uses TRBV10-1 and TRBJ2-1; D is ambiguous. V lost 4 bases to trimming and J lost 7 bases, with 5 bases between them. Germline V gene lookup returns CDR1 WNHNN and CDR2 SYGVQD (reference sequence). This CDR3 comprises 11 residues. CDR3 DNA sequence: TGCGCCAGCAGTGGTCCTAATGAGCAGTTCTTC. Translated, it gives CASSGPNEQFF.

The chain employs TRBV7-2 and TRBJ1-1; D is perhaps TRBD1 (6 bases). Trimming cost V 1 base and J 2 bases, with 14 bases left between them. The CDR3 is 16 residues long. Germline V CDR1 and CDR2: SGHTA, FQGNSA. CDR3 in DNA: TGTGCCAGCAGCTTAGTGTTTGGACAGTTTAACACTGAAGCTTTCTTT. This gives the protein CASSLVFGQFNTEAFF.

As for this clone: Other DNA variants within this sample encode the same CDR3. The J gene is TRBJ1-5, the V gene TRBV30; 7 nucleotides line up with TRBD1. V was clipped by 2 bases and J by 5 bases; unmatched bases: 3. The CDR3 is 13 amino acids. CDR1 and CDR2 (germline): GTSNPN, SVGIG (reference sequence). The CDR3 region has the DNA TGTGCCTGGAGTCGACAGGGAGATCAGCCCCAGCATTTT. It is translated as CAWSRQGDQPQHF.

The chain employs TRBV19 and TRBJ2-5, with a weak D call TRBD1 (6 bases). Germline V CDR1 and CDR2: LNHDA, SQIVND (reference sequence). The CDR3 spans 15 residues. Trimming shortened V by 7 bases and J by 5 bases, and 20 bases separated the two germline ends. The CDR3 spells CASTGQGLAGETQYF. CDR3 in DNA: TGTGCCAGTACCGGCCAGGGGCTAGCTGGGGAGACCCAGTACTTC.

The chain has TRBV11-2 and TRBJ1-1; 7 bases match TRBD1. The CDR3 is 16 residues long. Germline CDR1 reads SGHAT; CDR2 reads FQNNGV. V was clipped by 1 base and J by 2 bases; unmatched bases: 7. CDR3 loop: CASSLGRDSRNTEAFF. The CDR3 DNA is TGTGCCAGCAGCTTAGGGAGGGACAGCCGAAACACTGAAGCTTTCTTT.

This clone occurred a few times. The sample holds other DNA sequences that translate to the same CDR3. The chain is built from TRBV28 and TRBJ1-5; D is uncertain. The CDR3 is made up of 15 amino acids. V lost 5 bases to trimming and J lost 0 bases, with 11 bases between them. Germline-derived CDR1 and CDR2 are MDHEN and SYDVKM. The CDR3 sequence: CASSPTLYSNQPQHF. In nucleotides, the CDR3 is TGTGCCAGCAGTCCGACCCTTTATAGCAATCAGCCCCAGCATTTT.

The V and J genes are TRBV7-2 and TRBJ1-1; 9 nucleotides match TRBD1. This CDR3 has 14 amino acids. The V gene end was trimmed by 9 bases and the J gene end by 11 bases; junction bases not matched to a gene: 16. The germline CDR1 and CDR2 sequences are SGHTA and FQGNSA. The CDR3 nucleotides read TGTGCCAGTACTGTACCGGGGGACAGGGTGGTCGCTTTCTTT. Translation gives CASTVPGDRVVAFF.

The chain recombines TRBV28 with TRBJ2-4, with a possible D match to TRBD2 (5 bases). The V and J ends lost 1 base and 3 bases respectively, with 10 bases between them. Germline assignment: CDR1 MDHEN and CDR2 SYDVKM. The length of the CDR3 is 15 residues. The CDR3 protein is CASSLFSGNKNIQYF. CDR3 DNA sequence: TGTGCCAGCAGTTTATTCTCGGGGAACAAAAACATTCAGTACTTC. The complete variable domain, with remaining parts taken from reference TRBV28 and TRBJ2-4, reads DVKVTQSSRYLVKRTGEKVFLECVQDMDHENMFWYRQDPGLGLRLIYFSYDVKMKEKGDIPEGYSVSREKKERFSLILESASTNQTSMYLCASSLFSGNKNIQYFGAGTRLSVL.

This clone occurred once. The CDR3: CASSLGRGTAAYEQYF. DNA of the CDR3: TGTGCCAGCAGCTTGGGAAGGGGCACAGCCGCCTACGAGCAGTACTTC. V is TRBV7-2 and J is TRBJ2-7; D might be TRBD1 (5 bases). Trimming pared 3 bases from V and 2 bases from J, leaving 17 bases between. The germline V gene has CDR1 SGHTA and CDR2 FQGNSA. The CDR3 contains 16 residues.

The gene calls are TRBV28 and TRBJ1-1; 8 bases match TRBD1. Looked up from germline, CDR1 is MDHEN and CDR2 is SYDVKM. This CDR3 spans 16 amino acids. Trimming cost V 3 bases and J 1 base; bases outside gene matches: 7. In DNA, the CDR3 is TGTGCCAGCAGTTTTTGGGGGGGGACAGGGAACACTGAAGCTTTCTTT. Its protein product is CASSFWGGTGNTEAFF.

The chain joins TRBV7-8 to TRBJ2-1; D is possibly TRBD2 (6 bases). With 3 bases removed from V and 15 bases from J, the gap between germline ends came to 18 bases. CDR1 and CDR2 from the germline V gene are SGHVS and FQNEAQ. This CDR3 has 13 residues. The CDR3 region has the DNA TGTGCCAGCAGCTTCGGGACTTCAACCATGCCGTTCTTC. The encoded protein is CASSFGTSTMPFF.

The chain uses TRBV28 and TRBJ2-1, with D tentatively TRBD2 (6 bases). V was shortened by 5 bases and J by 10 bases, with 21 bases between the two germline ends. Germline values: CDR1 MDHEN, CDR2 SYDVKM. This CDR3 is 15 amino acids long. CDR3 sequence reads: CASSLDPGDSGEQFF. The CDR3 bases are TGTGCCAGCAGTCTCGACCCGGGGGACTCCGGGGAGCAGTTCTTC.

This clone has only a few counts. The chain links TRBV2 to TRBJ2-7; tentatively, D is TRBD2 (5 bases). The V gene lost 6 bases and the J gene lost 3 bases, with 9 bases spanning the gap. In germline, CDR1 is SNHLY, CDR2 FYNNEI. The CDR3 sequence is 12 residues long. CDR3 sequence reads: CASRRGNYEQYF. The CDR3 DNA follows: TGTGCCAGCAGGAGAGGGAACTACGAGCAGTACTTC.

The CDR3 nucleotides are TGTGCCAGCACCGGGGGTAGAAATAATTCACCCCTCCACTTT. Translated: CASTGGRNNSPLHF. This chain joins TRBV25-1 and TRBJ1-6; D might be TRBD1 (5 bases). Trimming stripped 7 bases from V and 5 bases from J, with 12 bases between. This CDR3 is built from 14 residues. Per germline, CDR1 MGHDK and CDR2 SYGVNS.

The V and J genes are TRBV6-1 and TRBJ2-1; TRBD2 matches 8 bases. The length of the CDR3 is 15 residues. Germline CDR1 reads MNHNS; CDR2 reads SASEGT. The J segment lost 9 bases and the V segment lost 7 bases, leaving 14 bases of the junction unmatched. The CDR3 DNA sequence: TGTGCCAGCACCGCGATTAATAGCGGGATCATTGAGCAGTTCTTC. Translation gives CASTAINSGIIEQFF.